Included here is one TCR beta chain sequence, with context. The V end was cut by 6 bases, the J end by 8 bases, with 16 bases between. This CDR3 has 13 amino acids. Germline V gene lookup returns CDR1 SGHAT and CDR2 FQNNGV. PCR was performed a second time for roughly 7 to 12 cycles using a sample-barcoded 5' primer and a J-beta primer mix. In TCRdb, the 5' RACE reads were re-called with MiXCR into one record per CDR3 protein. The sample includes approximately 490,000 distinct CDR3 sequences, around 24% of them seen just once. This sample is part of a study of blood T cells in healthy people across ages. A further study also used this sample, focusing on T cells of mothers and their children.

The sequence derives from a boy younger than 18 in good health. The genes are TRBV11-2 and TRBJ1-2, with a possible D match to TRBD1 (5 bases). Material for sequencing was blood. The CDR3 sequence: CASSSEGVGGYTF. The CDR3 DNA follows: TGTGCCAGCAGTTCAGAAGGGGTGGGCGGCTACACCTTC.